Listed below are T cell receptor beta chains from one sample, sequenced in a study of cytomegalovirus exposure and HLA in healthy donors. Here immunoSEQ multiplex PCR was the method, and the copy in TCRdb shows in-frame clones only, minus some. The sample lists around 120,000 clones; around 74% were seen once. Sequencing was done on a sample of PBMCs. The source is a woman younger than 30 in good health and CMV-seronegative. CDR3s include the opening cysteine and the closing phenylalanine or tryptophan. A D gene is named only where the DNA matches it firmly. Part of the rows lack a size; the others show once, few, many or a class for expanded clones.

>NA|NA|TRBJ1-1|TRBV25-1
CASSESAKTGTAFF
TGTGCCAGCAGTGAATCCGCCAAAACAGGGACAGCTTTCTTT
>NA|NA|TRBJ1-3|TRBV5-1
CASSLAGVQAGNTIYF
TGCGCCAGCAGCTTGGCCGGGGTCCAGGCTGGAAACACCATATATTTT
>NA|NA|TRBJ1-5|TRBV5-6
CASSLGPGGNQPQHF
TGTGCCAGCAGCTTAGGCCCGGGGGGCAATCAGCCCCAGCATTTT
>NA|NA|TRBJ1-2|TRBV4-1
CASSQAPTENYGYTF
TGCGCCAGCAGCCAAGCCCCGACTGAGAACTATGGCTACACCTTC
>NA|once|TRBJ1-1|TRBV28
CASSREQVGRTEAFF
TGTGCCAGCAGTAGGGAACAGGTGGGCAGAACTGAAGCTTTCTTT
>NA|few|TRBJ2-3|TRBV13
CASSLPGTEGTDTQYF
TGTGCCAGCAGCTTACCCGGGACTGAAGGCACAGATACGCAGTATTTT
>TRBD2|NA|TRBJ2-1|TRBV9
CASSVGGGTYNEQFF
TGTGCCAGCAGCGTAGGCGGGGGAACTTACAATGAGCAGTTCTTC
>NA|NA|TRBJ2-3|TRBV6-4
CASSRRGGTDTQYF
TGTGCCAGCTCACGAAGGGGGGGGACAGATACGCAGTATTTT
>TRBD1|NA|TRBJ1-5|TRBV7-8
CASSTATGAQPQHF
TGTGCCAGCAGCACCGCAACAGGGGCTCAGCCCCAGCATTTT
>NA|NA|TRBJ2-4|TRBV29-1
CSVAGGEAKNIQYF
TGCAGCGTTGCTGGTGGGGAGGCCAAAAACATTCAGTACTTC
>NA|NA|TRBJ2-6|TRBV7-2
CASSLGPGSGANVLTF
TGTGCCAGCAGCTTAGGGCCAGGGTCTGGGGCCAACGTCCTGACTTTC
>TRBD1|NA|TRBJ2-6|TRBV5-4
CASSKEGTGVGGANVLTF
TGTGCCAGCAGCAAGGAGGGGACAGGGGTTGGTGGGGCCAACGTCCTGACTTTC
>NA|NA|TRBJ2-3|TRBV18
CASSPRGQADTQYF
TGTGCCAGCTCTCCGCGGGGCCAGGCAGATACGCAGTATTTT
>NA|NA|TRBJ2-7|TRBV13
CASSYRQLAYEQYF
TGTGCCAGCAGCTACCGACAGCTGGCCTACGAGCAGTACTTC
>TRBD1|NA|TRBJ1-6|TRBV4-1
CASSLETGTNNSPLHF
TGCGCCAGCAGCCTGGAGACAGGGACCAATAATTCACCCCTCCACTTT
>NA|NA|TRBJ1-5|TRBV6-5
CASTSTYGGQPQHF
TGTGCCAGCACCTCAACCTACGGGGGTCAGCCCCAGCATTTT
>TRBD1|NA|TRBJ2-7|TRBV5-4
CASSPRDSSYEQYF
TGTGCCAGCAGTCCCCGGGACAGCTCCTACGAGCAGTACTTC
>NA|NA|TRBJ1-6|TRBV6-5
CASSYYWRSPLHF
TGTGCCAGCAGTTACTACTGGCGGTCACCCCTCCACTTT
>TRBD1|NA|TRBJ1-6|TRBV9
CASSVGGQGLNSPLHF
TGTGCCAGCAGCGTAGGTGGACAGGGTTTAAATTCACCCCTCCACTTT
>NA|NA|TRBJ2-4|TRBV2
CASSEGLGSNIQYF
TGTGCCAGCAGTGAAGGACTAGGAAGCAACATTCAGTACTTC
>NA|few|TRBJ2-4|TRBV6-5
CASRGGKNIQYF
TGTGCCAGCAGGGGGGGTAAAAACATTCAGTACTTC
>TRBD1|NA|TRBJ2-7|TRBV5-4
CASSPGTGPLEQYF
TGTGCCAGCAGCCCCGGGACAGGGCCCCTCGAGCAGTACTTC
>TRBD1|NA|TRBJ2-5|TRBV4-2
CASSQSTGQETQYF
TGTGCCAGCAGCCAGTCGACAGGGCAAGAGACCCAGTACTTC
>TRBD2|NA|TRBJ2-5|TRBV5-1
CASSRTSGAFTDQETQYF
TGCGCCAGCAGCCGGACTAGCGGGGCGTTCACCGACCAAGAGACCCAGTACTTC
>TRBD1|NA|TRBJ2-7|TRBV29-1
CSVGPIGTGGEQYF
TGCAGCGTTGGGCCTATAGGGACAGGGGGCGAGCAGTACTTC
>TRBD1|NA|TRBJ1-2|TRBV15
CATSREPGGGYGYTF
TGTGCCACCAGCAGAGAGCCAGGGGGAGGCTATGGCTACACCTTC
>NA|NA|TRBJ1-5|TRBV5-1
CASSLDGTSNQPQHF
TGCGCCAGCAGCTTGGATGGCACTAGCAATCAGCCCCAGCATTTT
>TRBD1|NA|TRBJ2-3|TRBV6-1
CASSKFDRGQDTQYF
TGTGCCAGCAGTAAATTCGACAGGGGGCAAGATACGCAGTATTTT